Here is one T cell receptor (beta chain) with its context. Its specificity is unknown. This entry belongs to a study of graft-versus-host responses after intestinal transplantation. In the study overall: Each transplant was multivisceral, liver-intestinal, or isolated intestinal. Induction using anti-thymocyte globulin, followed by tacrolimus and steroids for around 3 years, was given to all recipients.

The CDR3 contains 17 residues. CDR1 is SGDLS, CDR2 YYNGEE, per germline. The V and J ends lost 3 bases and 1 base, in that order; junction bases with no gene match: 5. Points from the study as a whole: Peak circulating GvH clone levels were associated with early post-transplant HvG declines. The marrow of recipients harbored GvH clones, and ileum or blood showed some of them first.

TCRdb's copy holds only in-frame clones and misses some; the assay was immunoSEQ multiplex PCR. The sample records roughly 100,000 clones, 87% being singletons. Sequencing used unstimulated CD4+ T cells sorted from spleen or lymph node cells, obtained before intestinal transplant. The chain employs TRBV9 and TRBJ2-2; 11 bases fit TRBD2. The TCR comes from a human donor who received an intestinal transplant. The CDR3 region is CASSALAGGRNTGELFF. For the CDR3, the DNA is TGTGCCAGCAGCGCCCTAGCGGGGGGACGGAACACCGGGGAGCTGTTTTTT.